This TCR beta chain was documented in a study of blood T cell repertoires in COVID-19. Across the study: PBMCs, B-cell-depleted T cells, or T cells were the source of the cDNA or gDNA that made up the material.

The CDR3 spans 16 residues. Germline CDR1 reads GTSNPN; CDR2 reads SVGIG (reference sequence). Deletions cut 0 bases from V and 3 bases from J, with 15 bases between. TCRdb's copy holds only in-frame clones and misses some; the assay was immunoSEQ multiplex PCR. Here the sample spans 200,000 to 250,000 clones, about 85% being singletons. Material: peripheral blood. The receptor's source is a man aged 50 to 60 who had recovered from COVID-19. V is TRBV30 and J is TRBJ2-1, with D possibly being TRBD2 (5 bases). CDR3 in amino acids: CAWSVKRQSIYNEQFF. CDR3 bases: TGTGCCTGGAGTGTCAAGCGGCAGTCGATCTACAATGAGCAGTTCTTC.